This is a list of T cell receptor beta chains from one sample in a study of shared clonotypes between healthy human individuals. Assay: immunoSEQ multiplex PCR; the TCRdb copy retains only in-frame clones and omits some. The sample includes about 480,000 clones, about 80% of them seen just once. Sequencing input: PBMCs. The receptor source for this set is a woman between 35 and 50 years old in good health. Some clones in this sample may be carry-over from other donors' samples. Both conserved end residues are part of each CDR3. D genes are given only for firm matches. Clone size, where shown, is once, few, many, or a class for clones that have expanded.

abundance,j_gene,d_gene,v_gene,CDR3aa,CDR3nt
.,TRBJ2-7,TRBD1,TRBV19,CASSTGQGSYEQYF,TGTGCCAGTAGTACGGGACAGGGGAGCTACGAGCAGTACTTC
.,TRBJ1-4,.,TRBV25-1,CASSERSLEVGLLFF,TGTGCCAGCAGTGAACGGTCCCTAGAGGTGGGCCTACTGTTTTTT
.,TRBJ2-5,.,TRBV30,CAWRPLGRRGTQYF,TGTGCCTGGAGACCCCTGGGGAGGCGAGGGACCCAGTACTTC
.,TRBJ2-7,TRBD1,TRBV5-1,CASSPRTGVYEQYF,TGCGCCAGCAGCCCCAGGACAGGAGTCTACGAGCAGTACTTC
.,TRBJ1-2,TRBD1,TRBV30,CAWSVKTGPYGYTF,TGTGCCTGGAGTGTCAAGACAGGGCCTTATGGCTACACCTTC
.,TRBJ1-2,.,TRBV18,CASSPADSLYYGYTF,TGTGCCAGCTCACCCGCGGACAGCTTATACTATGGCTACACCTTC
.,TRBJ1-4,.,TRBV4-1,CASSQVGRAVEKLLF,TGCGCCAGCAGCCAAGTCGGCAGGGCGGTTGAAAAACTGCTTTTT
.,TRBJ2-6,.,TRBV5-1,CASSLEIPGANVLTF,TGCGCCAGCAGCTTAGAAATCCCCGGGGCCAACGTCCTGACTTTC
.,TRBJ1-6,.,TRBV7-9,CASSLETSPLHF,TGTGCCAGCAGCTTAGAGACTTCACCCCTCCACTTT
.,TRBJ2-7,.,TRBV10-3,CAISQGKLREQYF,TGTGCCATCTCACAGGGTAAGCTTCGCGAGCAGTACTTC
many,TRBJ2-7,.,TRBV11-1,CASSPRDMGAYEQYF,TGTGCCAGCAGCCCCCGCGACATGGGTGCCTACGAGCAGTACTTC
.,TRBJ1-4,TRBD1,TRBV7-2,CASSSGQGTEKLFF,TGTGCCAGCAGCTCCGGACAGGGAACCGAAAAACTGTTTTTT
many,TRBJ2-3,.,TRBV9,CASSVTGVADTQYF,TGTGCCAGCAGCGTAACGGGCGTCGCAGATACGCAGTATTTT
.,TRBJ1-2,.,TRBV28,CASSYPQGRNYGYTF,TGTGCCAGCAGTTACCCCCAGGGTAGGAACTATGGCTACACCTTC
.,TRBJ2-5,.,TRBV2,CASNRFQQETQYF,TGTGCCAGCAACCGGTTTCAACAAGAGACCCAGTACTTC
.,TRBJ2-2,.,TRBV11-2,CASSLGVTGELFF,TGTGCCAGCAGCTTAGGAGTCACCGGGGAGCTGTTTTTT
.,TRBJ1-6,.,TRBV6-1,CASSELEGESPLHF,TGTGCCAGCAGTGAGTTGGAGGGCGAGTCACCCCTCCACTTT
.,TRBJ1-2,TRBD1,TRBV28,CASKTTGAMDYGYTF,TGTGCCAGCAAAACGACAGGGGCGATGGACTATGGCTACACCTTC
few,TRBJ1-1,.,TRBV28,CASSFFSLGAFF,TGTGCCAGCAGTTTTTTTAGCCTGGGCGCTTTCTTT
.,TRBJ2-2,.,TRBV11-3,CASSFDNTGELFF,TGTGCCAGCAGCTTCGATAACACCGGGGAGCTGTTTTTT
.,TRBJ1-1,.,TRBV28,CASSLSPLMEFEAFF,TGTGCCAGCAGTTTATCCCCCTTGATGGAGTTTGAAGCTTTCTTT
.,TRBJ2-5,.,TRBV19,CASSIDGRGETQYF,TGTGCCAGTAGTATAGACGGCAGGGGAGAGACCCAGTACTTC
.,TRBJ2-3,.,TRBV27,CASSVRDTDTQYF,TGTGCCAGCAGCGTTAGAGACACAGATACGCAGTATTTT
.,TRBJ2-7,TRBD1,TRBV18,CASSLGDRTSYEQYF,TGTGCCAGCTCACTAGGGGACAGGACCTCCTACGAGCAGTACTTC
once,TRBJ2-1,TRBD2,TRBV5-8,CASRHLAGSYNEQFF,TGTGCCAGCAGACATCTAGCGGGGTCCTACAATGAGCAGTTCTTC
.,TRBJ2-3,.,TRBV4-2,CASSQPLTDTQYF,TGTGCCAGCAGCCAGCCTCTCACAGATACGCAGTATTTT
.,TRBJ2-2,.,TRBV5-1,CASSPRPGTSGELFF,TGCGCCAGCAGCCCCCGCCCTGGGACTTCCGGGGAGCTGTTTTTT
few,TRBJ1-2,.,TRBV28,CASSYRDSFYGYTF,TGTGCCAGCAGCTACCGGGACTCCTTCTATGGCTACACCTTC
.,TRBJ1-2,TRBD1,TRBV7-9,CASSLGQHYGYTF,TGTGCCAGCAGCTTGGGACAGCACTATGGCTACACCTTC
few,TRBJ1-1,.,TRBV30,CAWMPDTRNTEAFF,TGTGCCTGGATGCCGGACACACGGAACACTGAAGCTTTCTTT
.,TRBJ2-3,.,TRBV25-1,CASSEYKSGARTDTQYF,TGTGCCAGCAGTGAATATAAATCGGGGGCTCGCACAGATACGCAGTATTTT
.,TRBJ2-7,.,TRBV7-9,CASSLRTGISEQYF,TGTGCCAGCAGCTTACGGACGGGGATTAGCGAGCAGTACTTC
.,TRBJ2-2,TRBD1,TRBV11-3,CASSPTGGETGELFF,TGTGCCAGCAGCCCGACAGGGGGGGAGACCGGGGAGCTGTTTTTT
.,TRBJ2-2,TRBD1,TRBV5-1,CASSLEGTGGTGELFF,TGCGCCAGCAGCTTGGAAGGGACAGGGGGTACCGGGGAGCTGTTTTTT
.,TRBJ2-7,.,TRBV10-3,CAISDQASSYEQYF,TGTGCCATCAGTGATCAGGCGAGCTCCTACGAGCAGTACTTC
.,TRBJ2-5,TRBD2,TRBV6-1,CASRWASGQETQYF,TGTGCCAGCAGGTGGGCTAGCGGCCAAGAGACCCAGTACTTC
few,TRBJ2-7,.,TRBV18,CASSPRRGSYEQYF,TGTGCCAGCTCACCCCGGCGGGGTTCCTACGAGCAGTACTTC
once,TRBJ2-5,.,TRBV6-5,CASKDWRPLETQYF,TGTGCCAGCAAGGATTGGAGGCCCCTAGAGACCCAGTACTTC
few,TRBJ2-1,.,TRBV11-2,CASSLRPDSSYNEQFF,TGTGCCAGCAGCCTAAGACCCGACAGCTCCTACAATGAGCAGTTCTTC